This T cell receptor beta chain is from a study of T cell responses to AZD1222 COVID-19 vaccine. Study results and caveats: Donors were chiefly white British, with a greater number of females, and clonal diversity was perhaps underestimated. Nearly half of unique spike-specific TCRs reportedly avoided B.1.351 and B.1.1.7 mutated regions.

The method was immunoSEQ multiplex PCR; TCRdb's version includes in-frame clones alone and lacks a portion of them. The sample has around 99,000 clones, about 90% seen once; the top ten hold roughly 6.2%. Second doses at about 4 or about 12 weeks were pooled. In the case of this clone: Its antigen is currently unknown.

CDR1 ENHRY and CDR2 SYGVKD come from the germline V gene. The CDR3 spans 18 residues. V was pared by 2 bases and J by 7 bases, with 24 bases between. The J gene is TRBJ2-1, the V gene TRBV10-3, with D maybe TRBD2 (6 bases). The clonotype originates from an adult who received the AZD1222 COVID-19 vaccine. The sample in question was peripheral blood, obtained 28 days after the second AZD1222 dose. CDR3 amino acids: CAISEPPGGAEHGNEQFF. In DNA, the CDR3 is TGTGCCATCAGTGAGCCTCCCGGGGGAGCGGAGCATGGGAATGAGCAGTTCTTC.